The next 14 T cell receptor beta chains were all read from a single sample in a study of graft-versus-host responses after intestinal transplantation. No antigens are known for them. This table comes from immunoSEQ multiplex PCR, and its TCRdb copy is limited to in-frame clones, with some not included. The top ten clones hold around 0.11% of a sample with approximately 100,000 clones, around 90% of them seen once. Specimen: unstimulated CD4+ T cells sorted from spleen or lymph node cells, collected before intestinal transplant. The receptors derive from a human donor who received an intestinal transplant.

V and J are TRBV27 and TRBJ2-7; possible D gene TRBD2, 7 bases. This CDR3 has 18 amino acids. Germline V lookup: CDR1 MNHEY, CDR2 SMNVEV (reference sequence). V shed 5 bases and J shed 2 bases, with 25 bases lying between them. This chain's CDR3 is CASSIRKSGGPLTYEQYF. The CDR3 DNA reads as TGTGCCAGCAGTATCCGTAAATCGGGGGGCCCACTTACCTACGAGCAGTACTTC.

The chain employs TRBV27 and TRBJ2-7, with TRBD2 matching 7 bases. The J segment lost 2 bases and the V segment lost 4 bases, leaving 5 bases of the junction unmatched. From germline, CDR1 is MNHEY and CDR2 SMNVEV (reference sequence). The CDR3 is 14 residues long. The CDR3 sequence is CASSSGGRPYEQYF. DNA of the CDR3: TGTGCCAGCAGTTCGGGGGGTCGACCCTACGAGCAGTACTTC.

The chain joins TRBV5-4 to TRBJ1-2; 8 bases map to TRBD1. The CDR3 is made up of 15 amino acids. V was clipped by 4 bases and J by 3 bases; unmatched bases: 8. Germline CDR1 SGHNT, CDR2 YYREEE (reference sequence). CDR3 DNA sequence: TGTGCCAGCAGCCCCGGACAGGGAAGGGACTATGGCTACACCTTC. It specifies CASSPGQGRDYGYTF.

This clone was seen just once. V usage is TRBV7-9 and J usage is TRBJ1-2, with a weak D call TRBD1 (6 bases). V gave up 1 base and J gave up 7 bases, with 16 bases separating them. The CDR3 is made up of 15 amino acids. Germline CDR1 is SEHNR and CDR2 is FQNEAQ (reference sequence). Written as DNA, the CDR3 is TGTGCCAGCAGCTTAGTACAGACAGGCGGAGTTGGCTACACCTTC. Translation gives CASSLVQTGGVGYTF.

The chain links TRBV13 to TRBJ2-3; D possibly corresponds to TRBD2 (6 bases). The CDR3 contains 11 residues. Per the germline V gene, CDR1 is PRHDT and CDR2 is FYEKMQ (reference sequence). Trimming removed 1 base at V and 13 bases at J, with 9 bases between. In DNA, the CDR3 is TGTGCCAGCAGCTTAGAGGGACTGAAGTATTTT. Protein product: CASSLEGLKYF.

The V and J genes are TRBV11-3 and TRBJ2-7; D perhaps matches TRBD2 (5 bases). CDR1 and CDR2 from the germline V gene are SGHNT and YENEEA. The CDR3 loop spans 14 amino acids. Deletions cut 0 bases from V and 0 bases from J, with 6 bases between. CDR3 bases: TGTGCCAGCAGCTTAGAAGGGAGCTCCTACGAGCAGTACTTC. Amino acid sequence: CASSLEGSSYEQYF.

The CDR3 sequence: CASSPSKGVRCEQYF. The DNA of the CDR3 is TGTGCCAGCAGCCCAAGCAAAGGGGTGCGCTGCGAGCAGTACTTC. The V and J genes are TRBV21-1 and TRBJ2-7; TRBD1, the D gene given by the table, was not confirmed from the DNA. TRBV21-1 is a known pseudogene. This CDR3 is built from 15 residues.

The table lists this clone with a count of one. This rearrangement joins TRBV7-2 to TRBJ1-3, with 7 nucleotides matching TRBD1. The CDR3 runs 16 residues. Germline V CDR1 and CDR2: SGHTA, FQGNSA. Losses at the gene ends were 1 base for V and 3 bases for J; bases not matched to a gene: 6. Here the CDR3 reads CASSLVAGGGGNTIYF. CDR3 bases: TGTGCCAGCAGCTTAGTTGCAGGGGGTGGTGGAAACACCATATATTTT.

This clone was counted a single time. This chain joins TRBV5-1 and TRBJ2-3, with TRBD1 identical over 10 bases. In germline, CDR1 is SGHRS, CDR2 YFSETQ. V dropped 0 bases and J dropped 4; count of bases not matched to a gene: 5. This CDR3 contains 16 residues. This CDR3 is CASSLAGQGSSDTQYF. As DNA, the CDR3 is TGCGCCAGCAGCTTGGCGGGACAGGGGTCGTCAGATACGCAGTATTTT. The full variable domain, completed using reference TRBV5-1 and TRBJ2-3, is KAGVTQTPRYLIKTRGQQVTLSCSPISGHRSVSWYQQTPGQGLQFLFEYFSETQRNKGNFPGRFSGRQFSNSRSEMNVSTLELGDSALYLCASSLAGQGSSDTQYFGPGTRLTVL.

The chain couples TRBV10-3 to TRBJ2-5; D gene unclear. Per germline, CDR1 ENHRY and CDR2 SYGVKD. Trimming took 2 bases from V and 5 from J, leaving 9 bases between them. The CDR3 consists of 13 residues. This chain's CDR3 is CAISEGQVETQYF. CDR3 coding DNA: TGTGCCATCAGTGAGGGCCAGGTGGAGACCCAGTACTTC.

The chain has TRBV9 and TRBJ2-7; TRBD1 might be the D (5 bases). V was pared by 0 bases and J by 0 bases, with 13 bases between. This CDR3 spans 16 amino acids. Germline values: CDR1 SGDLS, CDR2 YYNGEE. CDR3 region: CASSVGGKMNSYEQYF. The CDR3 DNA reads TGTGCCAGCAGCGTAGGGGGCAAAATGAACTCCTACGAGCAGTACTTC. The entire variable domain, with the rest obtained from reference TRBV9 and TRBJ2-7, is as follows: DSGVTQTPKHLITATGQRVTLRCSPRSGDLSVYWYQQSLDQGLQFLIQYYNGEERAKGNILERFSAQQFPDLHSELNLSSLELGDSALYFCASSVGGKMNSYEQYFGPGTRLTVT.

This sequence joins TRBV29-1 and TRBJ2-1, with D tentatively TRBD2 (5 bases). The V end was cut by 1 base, the J end by 5 bases, with 6 bases between. The CDR3 is 12 residues long. Per germline, CDR1 SQVTM and CDR2 ANQGSEA. DNA for the CDR3: TGCAGCGTTGAAGGAGGGCACAATGAGCAGTTCTTC. Protein: CSVEGGHNEQFF.

This clone was seen a single time. The rearrangement joins TRBV15 to TRBJ2-1, with 7 bases identical to TRBD2. CDR3 length equals 15 residues. Looked up from germline, CDR1 is LNHNV and CDR2 is YYDKDF (reference sequence). V was pared by 6 bases and J by 6 bases, with 11 bases of the junction left unmatched. Here the CDR3 reads CATRKWGGTGNEQFF. The CDR3 DNA follows: TGTGCCACCAGAAAGTGGGGGGGGACCGGCAATGAGCAGTTCTTC.

In its sample, this clone was seen once. The chain couples TRBV25-1 to TRBJ2-5, with 9 positions matching TRBD2. The CDR3 has 14 residues. V trimming: 8 bases; J trimming: 0 bases; junction bases outside the gene matches: 4. Germline V CDR1 and CDR2: MGHDK, SYGVNS. This CDR3 is CASGASGDQETQYF. Written as DNA, the CDR3 is TGTGCCAGCGGGGCTAGCGGGGACCAAGAGACCCAGTACTTC.